The 7 T cell receptor beta chains below all came from one sample that was sequenced in a study of T cells in Graves' hyperthyroidism and ophthalmopathy. The source material, RNA transcripts, was used to amplify TCR beta CDR3 regions. Primed by the HTBI set, a first-round RT-PCR was run on the TCR CDR3. In TCRdb, the multiplex PCR reads were re-called with MiXCR into one record per CDR3 protein. The sample has about 640,000 distinct CDR3 sequences, roughly 14% seen once. The source material was blood. Receptor source: a woman aged 45-65 years with Graves' ophthalmopathy.

This clonotype was seen repeatedly, ten times or more. The chain has TRBV2 and TRBJ1-5; D perhaps matches TRBD1 (5 bases). Per the germline V gene, CDR1 is SNHLY and CDR2 is FYNNEI. The CDR3 extends over 15 amino acids. V lost 6 bases, J lost 3 bases, and 15 bases lay in between. CDR3 protein: CASRNDRLSNQPQHF. The CDR3 DNA follows: TGTGCCAGCAGAAATGACAGACTATCCAATCAGCCCCAGCATTTT.

This clonotype was seen a few times. V usage is TRBV19 and J usage is TRBJ2-1, with TRBD2 matching 9 bases. Germline loops: CDR1 LNHDA, CDR2 SQIVND (reference sequence). V was clipped by 5 bases and J by 4 bases; unmatched bases: 12. The CDR3 spans 17 residues. CDR3: CASSDARGSGSYNEQFF. CDR3 nucleotide sequence: TGTGCCAGTAGTGATGCCCGTGGTAGCGGGAGTTACAATGAGCAGTTCTTC.

This clonotype was seen many times. V is TRBV6-2 or TRBV6-3 and J is TRBJ2-7; 15 nucleotides agree with TRBD2. The CDR3 is 14 amino acids. Looked up from germline, CDR1 is MNHEY and CDR2 is SVGEGT. V was clipped by 5 bases and J by 6 bases; unmatched bases: 2. The CDR3 loop is CASSRTSGRAEQYF. In DNA, the CDR3 is TGTGCCAGCAGTCGGACTAGCGGGAGGGCCGAGCAGTACTTC.

Many counts were recorded for this clonotype. The chain recombines TRBV12-3 or TRBV12-4 with TRBJ2-3; 8 nucleotides match TRBD1. This CDR3 is built from 15 residues. Losses at the gene ends were 6 bases for V and 8 bases for J; bases not matched to a gene: 13. The chain's CDR3 is CASSLRDRTFGTQYF. The CDR3 DNA sequence: TGTGCCAGCAGCCTCCGGGACAGGACCTTTGGTACGCAGTATTTT.

Comment on this clonotype: A read error may explain this, as a much larger clone is one base away. V is TRBV28 and J is TRBJ2-1; 10 nucleotides agree with TRBD1. The length of the CDR3 is 15 residues. The germline V gene has CDR1 MDHEN and CDR2 SYDVKM. V shed 6 bases and J 9 bases; nucleotides not matched to a gene: 11. Here the CDR3 reads CASRSPGQGSGEQFF. The CDR3 DNA sequence: TGTGCCAGCAGGTCTCCGGGACAGGGGTCGGGTGAGCAGTTCTTC. Variable domain in full (rest from reference TRBV28 and TRBJ2-1): DVKVTQSSRYLVKRTGEKVFLECVQDMDHENMFWYRQDPGLGLRLIYFSYDVKMKEKGDIPEGYSVSREKKERFSLILESASTNQTSMYLCASRSPGQGSGEQFFGPGTRLTVL.

The chain recombines TRBV5-1 with TRBJ1-4; the D gene is possibly TRBD1 (6 bases). The CDR3 extends over 13 amino acids. Germline V lookup: CDR1 SGHRS, CDR2 YFSETQ. Trimming stripped 3 bases from V and 7 bases from J, with 10 bases between. The chain's CDR3 is CASSWTQGEKLFF. CDR3 in DNA: TGCGCCAGCAGCTGGACACAGGGTGAAAAACTGTTTTTT.

The genes are TRBV19 and TRBJ1-1; D remains ambiguous. The length of the CDR3 is 13 residues. The V gene's germline CDR1 is LNHDA and CDR2 SQIVND (reference sequence). Between the trimmed V and J ends, which lost 4 bases and 4 bases, there was a span of 10 bases. The CDR3 loop is CASSNGVPTEAFF. The CDR3 DNA is TGTGCCAGTAGTAACGGGGTCCCCACTGAAGCTTTCTTT.